The 20 T cell receptor beta chains given below trace back to one sample, sequenced in a study of blood T cell repertoires in COVID-19. Produced via immunoSEQ multiplex PCR; TCRdb's table is partial and in-frame only. The sample lists 110,000 to 150,000 clones, roughly four fifths occurring once. The sample comprised PBMCs or T cells enriched from blood (not recorded which). These receptors all come from a woman aged 18-29 years who had been exposed to COVID-19.

The chain uses TRBV5-1 and TRBJ1-1, with 7 positions matching TRBD1. Germline V gene sequence: CDR1 SGHRS, CDR2 YFSETQ. The CDR3 covers 15 residues. Trimming cost V 4 bases and J 4 bases; bases outside gene matches: 10. The CDR3 coding sequence is TGCGCCAGCAGCCGAGAGACAGGGAAGATCACTGAAGCTTTCTTT. Residues: CASSRETGKITEAFF. Looking up the rest from reference TRBV5-1 and TRBJ1-1 gives the full variable domain: KAGVTQTPRYLIKTRGQQVTLSCSPISGHRSVSWYQQTPGQGLQFLFEYFSETQRNKGNFPGRFSGRQFSNSRSEMNVSTLELGDSALYLCASSRETGKITEAFFGQGTRLTVV.

This clone was seen a handful of times. This chain connects TRBV11-3 to TRBJ2-7; TRBD2 matches at 7 bases. The J segment lost 3 bases and the V segment lost 4 bases, leaving 15 bases of the junction unmatched. CDR3 size: 17 residues. Per the germline V gene, CDR1 is SGHNT and CDR2 is YENEEA. Written as DNA, the CDR3 is TGTGCCAGCAGCTCTAACCTTGGCGGGAGTGGTTGCTACGAGCAGTACTTC. Translated, it gives CASSSNLGGSGCYEQYF.

V is TRBV30 and J is TRBJ1-6; possible D gene TRBD1, 5 bases. The CDR3 contains 18 residues. The ends were cut back, 4 bases at V and 8 bases at J, with 27 bases in the middle. Germline V gene data show CDR1 as GTSNPN and CDR2 as SVGIG (reference sequence). CDR3 protein: CAWTPRGNPTAAYSPLHF. The CDR3 DNA sequence: TGTGCCTGGACCCCACGGGGGAATCCGACAGCGGCTTATTCACCCCTCCACTTT.

The chain is built from TRBV4-1 and TRBJ1-5; no reliable D call. Trimming shortened V by 4 bases and J by 0 bases, and 4 bases separated the two germline ends. CDR1 is MGHRA and CDR2 is YSYEKL in the germline V gene. The CDR3 length is 13 residues. The CDR3 spells CASSLYSNQPQHF. CDR3 nucleotide sequence: TGCGCCAGCAGCCTCTATAGCAATCAGCCCCAGCATTTT.

This chain joins TRBV4-1 and TRBJ1-6; D unresolved. From germline, CDR1 is MGHRA and CDR2 YSYEKL. The CDR3 runs to 16 residues. Trimming pared 4 bases from V and 7 bases from J, leaving 17 bases between. The CDR3 here is CASSPLRVQKNSPLHF. The CDR3 DNA sequence: TGCGCCAGCAGCCCGCTCCGGGTCCAAAAAAATTCACCCCTCCACTTT.

This rearrangement joins TRBV19 to TRBJ2-2; 10 bases fit TRBD2. The CDR3 totals 17 residues. CDR1 is LNHDA and CDR2 is SQIVND in the germline V gene (reference sequence). The V and J ends lost 3 bases and 0 bases, in that order; junction bases with no gene match: 4. The CDR3 is CASSISGGTSNTGELFF. The CDR3 DNA follows: TGTGCCAGTAGTATTAGCGGGGGGACTTCGAACACCGGGGAGCTGTTTTTT.

Only a few counts were recorded for this clone. The V gene is TRBV7-9, the J gene TRBJ2-5; 8 bases fit TRBD1. The CDR3 extends over 16 amino acids. The germline V gene encodes CDR1 SEHNR and CDR2 FQNEAQ (reference sequence). V lost 6 bases to trimming and J lost 1 base; unmatched junction nucleotides: 10. Written as DNA, the CDR3 is TGTGCCAGCAGTGGGGACAGGCCGCTCGGCCAAGAGACCCAGTACTTC. It encodes CASSGDRPLGQETQYF.

This clone turned up a few times. The rearrangement joins TRBV7-3 to TRBJ2-1; 11 bases line up with TRBD2. CDR3 length: 17 amino acids. V lost 2 bases, J lost 7 bases, and 10 bases stayed unmatched. CDR1 SGHTA and CDR2 FQGTGA come from the germline V gene. The DNA for the CDR3 is TGTGCCAGCAGCTTATCCTCTCTAGCGGGAGGAACGAATGAGCAGTTCTTC. Protein product: CASSLSSLAGGTNEQFF.

The rearrangement joins TRBV11-2 to TRBJ2-1; the match to TRBD2 covers 8 bases. The CDR3 contains 16 residues. The germline V gene encodes CDR1 SGHAT and CDR2 FQNNGV. V lost 4 bases to trimming and J lost 0 bases; unmatched junction nucleotides: 5. The CDR3 DNA is TGTGCCAGCAGCTACGGGACTAGGAGCTCCTACAATGAGCAGTTCTTC. It is translated as CASSYGTRSSYNEQFF.

This chain links TRBV27 with TRBJ1-6, with 10 bases matching TRBD1. The CDR3 covers 14 residues. The V gene end was trimmed by 5 bases and the J gene end by 7 bases; junction bases not matched to a gene: 2. The germline gives CDR1 MNHEY, CDR2 SMNVEV (reference sequence). The CDR3 region is CASSPDRGNSPLHF. DNA of the CDR3: TGTGCCAGCAGTCCGGACAGGGGGAATTCACCCCTCCACTTT.

The J gene is TRBJ2-5, the V gene TRBV24-1; 9 bases line up with TRBD2. The V and J ends lost 4 bases and 5 bases, in that order; junction bases with no gene match: 7. Germline V gene data show CDR1 as KGHDR and CDR2 as SFDVKD. The CDR3 sequence is 15 residues long. DNA of the CDR3: TGTGCCACCAGTGAAAATAGCGGGAGCGTTGAGACCCAGTACTTC. Its translation: CATSENSGSVETQYF.

This chain joins TRBV5-4 and TRBJ2-5; TRBD2 might be the D (7 bases). Germline CDR1 SGHNT, CDR2 YYREEE (reference sequence). This CDR3 region has 14 residues. The germline V and J ends were trimmed by 2 bases and 5 bases, with 13 bases remaining between them. CDR3 in DNA: TGTGCCAGCAGCTTACAGGGAGGGACGGAGACCCAGTACTTC. Translated, it gives CASSLQGGTETQYF.

As concerns this clone: The final CDR3 position lacks the conserved phenylalanine or tryptophan, pointing to a likely read error. It is unclear where the CDR3 begins or ends on the DNA, so no DNA is shown, and the CDR3 is as TCRdb lists it. The chain couples TRBV20-1 to TRBJ1-1; the table's D call, TRBD1, was not checked against the DNA. The CDR3 comprises 8 residues, both ends counted. Per the germline V gene, CDR1 is DFQATT and CDR2 is SNEGSKA (reference sequence). The CDR3 here is CSAPGTVC.

This clone was detected only once. The junction does not match germline at one end; this may be a read error. The chain couples TRBV29-1 to TRBJ2-1; TRBD2 matches at 9 bases. The CDR3 loop spans 14 amino acids. CDR1 is SQVTM, CDR2 ANQGSEA, per germline. Here the CDR3 DNA reads TGCAGCGGTGAACCGGGACTAGCTGCCGATGAGCAGTTCTTC. Its protein product is CSGEPGLAADEQFF.

This rearrangement joins TRBV6-2 or TRBV6-3 to TRBJ2-1; TRBD1 matches 9 bases. The CDR3 spans 14 residues. Germline trimming cut 2 bases from V and 8 bases from J; bases unmatched to any gene: 4. Germline assignment: CDR1 MNHEY and CDR2 SVGEGT. The CDR3 nucleotides are TGTGCCAGCAGTTACCCGAGACAGGGGGATGAGCAGTTCTTC. The encoded protein is CASSYPRQGDEQFF.

The chain joins TRBV6-6 to TRBJ2-1; maybe TRBD2 (5 bases). The V end lost 8 bases, the J end lost 5 bases, and 10 bases lay between the germline ends. The CDR3 consists of 12 residues. CDR1 and CDR2 (germline): MNHNY, SVGAGI (reference sequence). The DNA for the CDR3 is TGTGCCAGCGGTAGCGCCAACAATGAGCAGTTCTTC. Amino acid sequence: CASGSANNEQFF.

The gene calls are TRBV28 and TRBJ1-2, with D perhaps TRBD1 (5 bases). There are 14 residues in the CDR3. V lost 3 bases to trimming and J lost 4 bases, with 12 bases between them. CDR1 MDHEN and CDR2 SYDVKM come from the germline V gene. CDR3 in DNA: TGTGCCAGCAGTTTGGCGGGGGAGATCTATGGCTACACCTTC. Its protein is CASSLAGEIYGYTF.

The V call is TRBV6-5, the J call TRBJ2-5, with D maybe TRBD2 (6 bases). The CDR3 totals 13 residues. Germline V gene lookup returns CDR1 MNHEY and CDR2 SVGAGI. With 4 bases removed from V and 7 bases from J, the gap between germline ends came to 13 bases. The CDR3, as DNA: TGTGCCAGCAGTTTGGGACTTTCGGGGACCCAGTACTTC. This encodes CASSLGLSGTQYF.

V gene TRBV14 combines with J gene TRBJ1-1; D may be TRBD1 (5 bases). V was shortened by 4 bases and J by 7 bases, with 10 bases between the two germline ends. This CDR3 is built from 12 residues. The germline gives CDR1 SGHDN, CDR2 FVKESK. CDR3 DNA sequence: TGTGCCAGCAGCCCACGGGGGATTGAAGCTTTCTTT. As protein: CASSPRGIEAFF.

The rearrangement joins TRBV7-2 to TRBJ2-7; D unclear. V gave up 3 bases and J gave up 5 bases, with 14 bases separating them. This CDR3 is built from 14 residues. Germline V lookup: CDR1 SGHTA, CDR2 FQGNSA. CDR3 loop: CASSFDTRHDEQYF. CDR3 bases: TGTGCCAGCAGCTTTGACACCCGCCATGACGAGCAGTACTTC.